The rows below give T cell receptor beta chains drawn from one sample of a study of neurological immune-mediated disorders. TCRdb called the 5' RACE reads again in MiXCR, with one record for every CDR3 protein. The sample lists about 44,000 distinct CDR3 sequences, 20% to 25% occurring once. Sequencing was performed on PBMCs. All receptors come from a man aged 55 to 69 with HTLV-1-associated myelopathy (HAM/TSP). Both conserved end residues are part of each CDR3. D genes are given only for firm matches. Some rows have no size entry. The others give once, few or many, or a class for an expanded clone.

size	D	J	V	DNA	CDR3
many	TRBD2	TRBJ2-7	TRBV4-2	TGTGCCAGCAGCCACCCCGTAGGACTAGCGGGAGCAAACGAGCAGTACTTC	CASSHPVGLAGANEQYF
many	-	TRBJ2-7	TRBV28	TGTGCCAGCAGTCTACTAGCCGCGGTATCCGAGCAGTACTTC	CASSLLAAVSEQYF
many	-	TRBJ1-1	TRBV28	TGTGCCAGCAGTTCACAAGGAGGGTACACTGAAGCTTTCTTT	CASSSQGGYTEAFF
-	TRBD2	TRBJ2-3	TRBV7-8	TGCTCCAGCAGCTCTAGCGGGATAACAGATACGCAGTATTTT	CSSSSSGITDTQYF
many	-	TRBJ2-7	TRBV5-1	TGCGCCAGCAGCATACAGGGAGGGTCCTACGAGCAGTACTTC	CASSIQGGSYEQYF
many	-	TRBJ2-4	TRBV20-1	TGCAGTGTACTGGGGGCCAAAAACATTCAGTACTTC	CSVLGAKNIQYF
many	-	TRBJ2-2	TRBV7-9	TGTGCCAGCAGCTTAGCGGGAGGTCCTCCGGGGGAGCTGTTTTTT	CASSLAGGPPGELFF
-	TRBD1	TRBJ2-6	TRBV9	TGTGCCAGCAGCGCCGACGGGACAGGACGTTCCAACGTACAGACTTTC	CASSADGTGRSNVQTF
-	TRBD2	TRBJ2-3	TRBV5-1	TGCGCCAGCACCGTGACTAGCGGAACAGATAAGCAGTATTTT	CASTVTSGTDKQYF
many	TRBD1	TRBJ2-1	TRBV5-1	TGCGCCAGCAGCTTGGGACCGGACAGGGTCTACAATGAGCAGTTCTTC	CASSLGPDRVYNEQFF
many	-	TRBJ1-1	TRBV5-1	TGCGCCAGCAGCTGGACCGGGGGGTCAATGAACACTGAAGCTTTCTTT	CASSWTGGSMNTEAFF
many	-	TRBJ2-3	TRBV12-3/TRBV12-4	TGTGCCAGCAGGCGGGACTCAGGCACAGATACGCAGTATTTT	CASRRDSGTDTQYF
many	TRBD2	TRBJ2-3	TRBV29-1	TGCAGCGTGGGGGGGGGACTAGCGGGAGACACGCAGTATTTT	CSVGGGLAGDTQYF
many	-	TRBJ2-7	TRBV29-1	TGCAGCGTTGAAGATGTAGGGGCGATACAGTACTTC	CSVEDVGAIQYF
many	-	TRBJ2-7	TRBV28	TGTGCCAGCAGCCGACTCCTCTACGAGCAGTACTTC	CASSRLLYEQYF
many	-	TRBJ2-5	TRBV11-2	TGTGCCAGCAGCATAGACCGGGCGGAGACCCAGTACTTC	CASSIDRAETQYF
many	TRBD1	TRBJ1-4	TRBV12-3/TRBV12-4	TGTGCCAGCCGGGGGCGGACAGGGGATGAAAAACTGTTTTTT	CASRGRTGDEKLFF
many	TRBD1	TRBJ2-7	TRBV6-6	TGTGCCAGCAAGCCGGGACAGCTTTACGAGCAGTACTTC	CASKPGQLYEQYF
many	TRBD2	TRBJ2-1	TRBV3-1	TGTGCCAGCAGGGTCGGGACTAGCGGGACTGATGAGCAGTTCTTC	CASRVGTSGTDEQFF
many	-	TRBJ2-1	TRBV20-1	TGCAGTGCGAGACGGCTGAGCTCCTACAATGAGCAGTTCTTC	CSARRLSSYNEQFF
-	-	TRBJ2-5	TRBV10-3	TGTGCCATCAGTGAGTTTGTGGGGGCACCGGGTGCAGAGACCCAGTACTTC	CAISEFVGAPGAETQYF
-	-	TRBJ2-3	TRBV29-1	TGCAGCGTTGAAGGGACCGAAGTCTCAGATACGCAGTATTTT	CSVEGTEVSDTQYF
-	TRBD1	TRBJ1-2	TRBV12-3/TRBV12-4	TGTGCCAGCAGTTTGGGACAGGTCCACTATGGCTACACCTTC	CASSLGQVHYGYTF
medium-sized	TRBD2	TRBJ2-7	TRBV28	TGTGCCAGCAGTCCGCGGGGGGGCCTCAGACGCGGGTACTTC	CASSPRGGLRRGYF
many	TRBD1	TRBJ2-7	TRBV25-1	TGTGCCAGCAGTGCGCTGATATCGACAGGGGGCAGCGCCTACGAGCAGTACTTC	CASSALISTGGSAYEQYF
-	-	TRBJ2-4	TRBV7-2	TGTGCCAGCAGCTTAATCGGGTTTGCCAAAAACATTCAGTACTTC	CASSLIGFAKNIQYF
few	-	TRBJ1-5	TRBV6-1	TGTGCCAGCACTTCCAAAGCACTTACCCCGCTCACCCATCAGCCCCAGCATTTT	CASTSKALTPLTHQPQHF
many	-	TRBJ1-5	TRBV12-3/TRBV12-4	TGTGCCAGCAGTTTAGCAGGGCAGGGAAGCAATCAGCCCCAGCATTTT	CASSLAGQGSNQPQHF
many	-	TRBJ2-1	TRBV5-1	TGCGCCACCGTTCTAGGTAAGGGTGAGCAGTTCTTC	CATVLGKGEQFF
once	TRBD2	TRBJ2-3	TRBV29-1	TGCAGCGTGAGACTAGCCGAAAGCACAGATACGCAGTATTTT	CSVRLAESTDTQYF
many	-	TRBJ2-7	TRBV29-1	TGCAGCGTTGAATTGGCGGGACCATCCTACGAGCAGTACTTC	CSVELAGPSYEQYF